This passage covers 11 T cell receptor beta chains from one sample sequenced in a study of blood T cell repertoires in COVID-19. Sequenced by immunoSEQ multiplex PCR; TCRdb stores in-frame clones only, minus some. This table holds 300,000 or so clones, roughly 84% found once. Sequencing was performed on PBMCs or T cells enriched from blood (not recorded which). The receptors were sampled from a woman in her 30s who had recovered from COVID-19.

This clone was observed a few times. The chain recombines TRBV13 with TRBJ1-1; 11 bases fit TRBD1. This CDR3 is built from 14 residues. The J segment lost 5 bases and the V segment lost 6 bases, leaving 5 bases of the junction unmatched. CDR1 PRHDT and CDR2 FYEKMQ come from the germline V gene (reference sequence). For the CDR3, the DNA is TGTGCCAGCAGACGGACAGGGGGCGGGACTGAAGCTTTCTTT. Translated, it gives CASRRTGGGTEAFF.

The rearrangement joins TRBV25-1 to TRBJ1-1, with 12 bases aligning to TRBD1. This CDR3 is built from 15 residues. CDR1 and CDR2 (germline): MGHDK, SYGVNS. J was trimmed by 7 bases and V by 4 bases; bases with no gene match: 7. The CDR3 protein is CASSGGQGAKVEAFF. CDR3 nucleotide sequence: TGTGCCAGCAGTGGGGGACAGGGGGCGAAAGTTGAAGCTTTCTTT.

This rearrangement joins TRBV5-1 to TRBJ1-1; 7 bases are shared with TRBD1. Germline values: CDR1 SGHRS, CDR2 YFSETQ. The V and J ends lost 4 bases and 6 bases, in that order; junction bases with no gene match: 18. The CDR3 consists of 17 residues. CDR3: CASSPTRQIQGGAEAFF. The CDR3 DNA sequence: TGCGCCAGCAGCCCAACACGACAAATCCAGGGGGGCGCTGAAGCTTTCTTT.

The chain uses TRBV12-2 and TRBJ1-6; the table's D call, TRBD1, was not checked against the DNA. TRBV12-2 is tagged as a pseudogene. This CDR3 is built from 15 residues. CDR3 sequence: CASRFPGQGPSPLHF. CDR3 coding DNA: TGTGCAAGTCGCTTTCCGGGACAGGGACCCTCACCCCTCCACTTT.

This chain links TRBV11-2 with TRBJ2-5, with a tentative D call TRBD1 (6 bases). This CDR3 region has 14 residues. Trimming took 4 bases from V and 5 from J, leaving 14 bases between them. Germline lookup yields CDR1 SGHAT and CDR2 FQNNGV. The CDR3 loop reads CASSSLQGRETQYF. CDR3 DNA sequence: TGTGCCAGCAGCTCCCTACAGGGTAGGGAGACCCAGTACTTC.

The rearrangement uses TRBV5-1 and TRBJ1-3, with D uncertain. The V and J ends lost 4 bases and 4 bases respectively, with 18 bases between them. Germline V gene lookup returns CDR1 SGHRS and CDR2 YFSETQ. The CDR3 consists of 16 residues. The CDR3 DNA sequence: TGCGCCAGCAGCCCGGAGGCAGAGGGATCGGGAAACACCATATATTTT. It is translated as CASSPEAEGSGNTIYF.

The chain joins TRBV5-1 to TRBJ1-5; no clear D gene. The germline V gene has CDR1 SGHRS and CDR2 YFSETQ. V was clipped by 0 bases and J by 1 base, with 11 bases between them. The length of the CDR3 is 16 residues. The CDR3 DNA reads as TGCGCCAGCAGCTTGGGAGATGCGGGAAGCAATCAGCCCCAGCATTTT. Translation gives CASSLGDAGSNQPQHF.

The rearrangement uses TRBV2 and TRBJ1-4; 9 nucleotides agree with TRBD1. Germline V CDR1 and CDR2: SNHLY, FYNNEI. The CDR3 extends over 14 amino acids. Trimming took 6 bases from V and 6 from J; bases not matched to a gene: 5. This chain's CDR3 is CASRRQGGDEKLFF. CDR3 sequence (DNA): TGTGCCAGCAGACGACAGGGGGGGGATGAAAAACTGTTTTTT.

This clone was seen only once. J is TRBJ1-4 and V is TRBV10-2; perhaps TRBD1 as D (6 bases). Germline loops: CDR1 WSHSY, CDR2 SAAADI. This CDR3 has 13 residues. Trimming removed 8 bases at V and 8 bases at J, with 15 bases between. DNA for the CDR3: TGCGCCAGCGGGGGACAAGGAGAGGAAAAACTGTTTTTT. This translates into CASGGQGEEKLFF.

V and J are TRBV5-1 and TRBJ2-6; 7 nucleotides agree with TRBD1. V was pared by 0 bases and J by 2 bases, with 2 bases of the junction left unmatched. CDR1 is SGHRS, CDR2 YFSETQ, per germline. CDR3 length: 16 amino acids. For the CDR3, the DNA is TGCGCCAGCAGCTTGGCCGGGACAGCTGGGGCCAACGTCCTGACTTTC. It is translated as CASSLAGTAGANVLTF.

Concerning this clone itself: Within the sample, other DNA sequences also encode this same CDR3. The V gene is TRBV6-5, the J gene TRBJ1-3, with 7 bases that match TRBD1. The CDR3 extends over 15 amino acids. The ends lost 3 bases at V and 0 bases at J; junction bases unmatched: 2. CDR1 is MNHEY, CDR2 SVGAGI, per germline. CDR3: CASSYTGDSGNTIYF. The CDR3 coding sequence is TGTGCCAGCAGTTATACAGGGGACTCTGGAAACACCATATATTTT.